This T cell receptor (beta chain) is from a study of blood T cell repertoires in COVID-19. Turning to the study itself: The study drew acute and convalescent COVID-19 samples from the United States, Italy and Spain. Sample material is recorded as cDNA or gDNA derived from T cells, B-cell-depleted T cells, or PBMCs.

Authors' analysis steps: Reference gene primer amplification yielded estimated nucleated cell counts. Assay: immunoSEQ multiplex PCR; the TCRdb copy retains only in-frame clones and omits some. The D gene and trimming were derived from the DNA, and the V and J assignments and clone size from that table. The table shows about 72,000 clones, with roughly 82% occurring only once. The CDR3 consists of 14 residues. The germline CDR1 and CDR2 sequences are MDHEN and SYDVKM. The V and J ends lost 4 bases and 0 bases respectively, with 9 bases between them. This clonotype was sampled from a human donor in a cohort sampled during active COVID-19. The sample taken for sequencing was peripheral blood. The V and J genes are TRBV28 and TRBJ1-1; maybe TRBD1 (6 bases). The CDR3 loop is CASSWTAMNTEAFF. The CDR3 DNA sequence: TGTGCCAGCAGTTGGACAGCCATGAACACTGAAGCTTTCTTT.